This is a list of T cell receptor beta chains from one sample in a study of blood T cell repertoires in COVID-19. Using immunoSEQ multiplex PCR, the repertoire was profiled, and TCRdb retains in-frame clones only, with some absent. The sample includes over 200,000 clones, 88% of them seen just once. The specimen was PBMCs or T cells enriched from blood (not recorded which). These receptors all come from a woman aged 25 to 39 who had been exposed to COVID-19. The CDR3 runs from the conserved cysteine through the conserved F or W. Fields, in order: clone size, V gene, J gene, CDR3 protein. A clone size is listed for some rows: how often the clone was seen (once, few, many), or a class if it is expanded.

size: few
V: TRBV2
J: TRBJ2-7
CDR3: CASRLLAGESYEQYF

size: NA
V: TRBV2
J: TRBJ2-7
CDR3: CASSELGPSYNAYEQYF

size: NA
V: TRBV4-1
J: TRBJ2-1
CDR3: CASSHGTGGYNEQFF

size: NA
V: TRBV6-1
J: TRBJ1-1
CDR3: CASSELGGGKTEAFF

size: NA
V: TRBV6-1
J: TRBJ2-7
CDR3: CASSEYGYTYEQYF

size: NA
V: TRBV9
J: TRBJ2-3
CDR3: CASSAGRSADTQYF

size: NA
V: TRBV25-1
J: TRBJ1-2
CDR3: CASSDGQFLNYGYTF

size: NA
V: TRBV6-5
J: TRBJ2-5
CDR3: CASSYPGTSGSATQYF

size: NA
V: TRBV6-5
J: TRBJ2-7
CDR3: CASIYGELSGQYF

size: NA
V: TRBV7-3
J: TRBJ1-1
CDR3: CASSLNPGQEGEAFF

size: NA
V: TRBV29-1
J: TRBJ2-7
CDR3: CSARRLLTDEQYF

size: NA
V: TRBV5-1
J: TRBJ2-1
CDR3: CASSGLGNEQFF

size: NA
V: TRBV10-3
J: TRBJ1-1
CDR3: CAIRDRGPTEAFF

size: NA
V: TRBV30
J: TRBJ2-1
CDR3: CAWSLGLASYEQFF

size: few
V: TRBV4-1
J: TRBJ2-7
CDR3: CASSQTSGSGYEQYF

size: few
V: TRBV10-2
J: TRBJ1-6
CDR3: CASSVAGSSYNSPLHF

size: NA
V: TRBV11-2
J: TRBJ2-4
CDR3: CASSLGNRGIQYF

size: NA
V: TRBV6-5
J: TRBJ1-1
CDR3: CASLGLGTEAFF

size: NA
V: TRBV3-1/TRBV3-2
J: TRBJ2-6
CDR3: CASSHFIGFSGANVLTF

size: NA
V: TRBV2
J: TRBJ2-1
CDR3: CASRLRNEQFF

size: many
V: TRBV7-9
J: TRBJ2-3
CDR3: CASSPRTADTQYF

size: NA
V: TRBV6-1
J: TRBJ1-2
CDR3: CASSASPGQVDYGYTF

size: NA
V: TRBV9
J: TRBJ2-1
CDR3: CASSEGGGSYNEQFF

size: NA
V: TRBV11-1
J: TRBJ1-2
CDR3: CASRGQGARGYTF